This TCR beta chain was obtained from a study of blood T cells in healthy people across ages (dated by TCRdb to between 2014 and 2017). Regarding the study in general: In model experiments, template switching captured roughly one uniquely barcoded TCR beta cDNA molecule for every two T cells. The donors were divided into four age groups: young (average around 17 years), middle-aged (approximately 42), aged (approximately 59) and long-lived (more than 75). To track age-related changes in TCR beta repertoire diversity, the study relied on deep sequencing normalized with unique cDNA molecular identifiers. The study analyzed two additional independent replicas of 1 million unique cDNA reads from the same blood draw for two donors, one aged 18 to 30 and one aged 80 or older. Donors of different ages were randomly distributed across sequencing lanes to avoid experimental bias.

The donors were roughly 39 Caucasian individuals from Russia, aged roughly 6 to 90 years, who were systemically healthy. Each donor gave ten milliliters of peripheral blood, drawn into EDTA-treated Vacutainer tubes. Ficoll-Paque density-gradient centrifugation was used to isolate PBMCs, with at least 6 million obtained per sample. Trizol reagent was used to extract total RNA from PBMCs, with at least 5.5 micrograms per sample. For every donor, an aliquot of PBMCs went through flow cytometry to measure the percentages of naive CD45RAhigh/CD27high T cells. The germline V and J ends show losses of 7 bases and 7 bases respectively, and no gene match explains 15 bases of the junction. The CDR3 runs 15 amino acids, cysteine and phenylalanine included. Here the CDR3 DNA is all that survives: 45 bases in frame from base 1. Findings and caveats that apply to the study as a whole: The long-lived group showed more naive CD4+ T cells, fewer expanded clones and increased TCR diversity than the aged group, suggesting age selection. A strong correlation was found between observed TCR beta diversity and the percentage of naive T cells measured by flow cytometry. Because donor CMV infection status was unknown, age-related changes in expanded clonotypes were potentially confounded. Estimates of total diversity from one million sequenced T cells were regarded as lower bounds and underestimates. Bulk unsorted PBMC profiling prevented conclusive comparison of naive and antigen-experienced compartments. Observed TCR beta diversity per million T cells fell roughly linearly with age, and a significant reduction was already apparent by age about 38.

On this clonotype itself: It lacks a known antigen. There are no base qualities to consult, and no much larger clone falls within one base.

The library was generated by 5' RACE. The reads were generated on an Illumina HiSeq 2500. A second roughly 6 to 11 cycle PCR used a sample-barcoded 5' primer and a J-beta primer mix. A template-switch 5' adaptor carrying 12 random nucleotides introduced a unique molecular identifier onto each TCR beta cDNA molecule. At least 2.5 million CDR3-containing paired-end reads were obtained from each sample. All of the RNA was converted into first-strand cDNA using the Mint cDNA synthesis kit, with a TRBC-specific oligonucleotide serving as the primer. Following uracil-DNA glycosylase treatment, a first 18-cycle PCR with universal primers M1SS and BC2_uni_R was performed on all cDNA. Turning to the authors' computational methods: Each sample was normalized by randomly selecting 1 million high-quality reads, each carrying a distinct molecular identifier. Instead of being binned into consensus sequences, reads with shared molecular identifiers were discarded. MiTCR, with a Q25 quality threshold and the strictest error-elimination algorithm, was used for CDR3 identification, clonotype clustering and error correction. A nonparametric unseen species model using Euler transformation provided a lower-bound estimate of total TCR beta diversity. TCRdb reworked the public reads: Q25 trimming with fastp, MiXCR clone assembly, productive beta chains retained. Every CDR3 protein is listed once, alongside the most common genes and DNA of its rows. The V and J calls and clone size are TCRdb's, not the authors'. The sample contains approximately 730,000 distinct CDR3 sequences, about 42% of them found a single time. The ten largest clonotypes hold under 25% of the sample.

This sequence uses TRBV12-3 or TRBV12-4 and TRBJ1-2; 7 of the junction bases match TRBD1. What was sequenced was blood. This TCR was sampled from a woman aged 60-75 years in good health. This receptor has the CDR3 CASTRQGSTSGGYTF. The nucleotides are TGTGCCAGCACCCGACAGGGCTCGACCTCTGGTGGCTACACCTTC.